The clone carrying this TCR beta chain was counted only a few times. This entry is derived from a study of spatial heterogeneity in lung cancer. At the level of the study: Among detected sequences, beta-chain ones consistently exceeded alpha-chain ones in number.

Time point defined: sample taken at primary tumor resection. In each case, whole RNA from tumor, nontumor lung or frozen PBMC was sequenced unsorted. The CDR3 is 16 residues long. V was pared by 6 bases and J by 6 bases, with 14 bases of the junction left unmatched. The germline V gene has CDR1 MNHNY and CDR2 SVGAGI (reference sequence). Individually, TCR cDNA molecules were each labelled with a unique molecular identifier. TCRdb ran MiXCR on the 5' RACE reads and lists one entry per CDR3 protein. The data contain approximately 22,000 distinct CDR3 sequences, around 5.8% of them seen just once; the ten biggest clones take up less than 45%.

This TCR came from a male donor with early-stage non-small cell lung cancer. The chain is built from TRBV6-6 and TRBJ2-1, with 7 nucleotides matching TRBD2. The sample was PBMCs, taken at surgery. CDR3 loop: CASSLVGGEGVNEQFF. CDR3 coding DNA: TGTGCCAGCAGCCTGGTTGGGGGGGAGGGCGTCAATGAGCAGTTCTTC.